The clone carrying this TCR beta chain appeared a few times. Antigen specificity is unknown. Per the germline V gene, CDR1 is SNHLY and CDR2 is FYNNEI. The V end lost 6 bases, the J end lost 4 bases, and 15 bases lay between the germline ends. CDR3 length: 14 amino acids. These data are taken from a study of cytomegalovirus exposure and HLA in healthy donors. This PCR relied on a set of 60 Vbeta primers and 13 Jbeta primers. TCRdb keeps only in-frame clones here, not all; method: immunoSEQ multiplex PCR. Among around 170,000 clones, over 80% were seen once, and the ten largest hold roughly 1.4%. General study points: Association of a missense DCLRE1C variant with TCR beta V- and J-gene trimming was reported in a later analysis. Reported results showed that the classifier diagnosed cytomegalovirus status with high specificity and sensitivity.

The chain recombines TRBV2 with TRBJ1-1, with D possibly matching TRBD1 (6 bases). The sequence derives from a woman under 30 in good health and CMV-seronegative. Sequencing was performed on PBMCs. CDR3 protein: CASSHRDGGTEAFF. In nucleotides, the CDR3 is TGTGCCAGCAGCCACAGGGATGGGGGCACTGAAGCTTTCTTT.